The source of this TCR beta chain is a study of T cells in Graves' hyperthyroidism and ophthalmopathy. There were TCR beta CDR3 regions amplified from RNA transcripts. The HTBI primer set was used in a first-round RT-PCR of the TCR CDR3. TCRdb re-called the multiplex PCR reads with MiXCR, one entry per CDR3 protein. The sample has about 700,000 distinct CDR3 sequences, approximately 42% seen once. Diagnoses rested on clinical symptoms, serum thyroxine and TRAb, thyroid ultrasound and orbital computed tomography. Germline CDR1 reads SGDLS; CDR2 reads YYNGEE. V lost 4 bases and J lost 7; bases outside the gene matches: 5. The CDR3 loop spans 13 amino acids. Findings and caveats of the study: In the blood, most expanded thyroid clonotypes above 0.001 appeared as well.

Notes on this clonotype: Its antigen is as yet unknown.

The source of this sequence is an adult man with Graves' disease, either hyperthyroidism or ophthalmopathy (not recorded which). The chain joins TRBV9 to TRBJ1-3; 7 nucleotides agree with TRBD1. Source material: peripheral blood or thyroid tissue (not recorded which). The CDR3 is CASSPTQGNTIYF. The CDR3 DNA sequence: TGTGCCAGCAGCCCCACACAGGGGAACACCATATATTTT.